The rows below give T cell receptor beta chains drawn from one sample of a study of monozygotic twins with inflammatory bowel disease. TCRdb reprocessed the 5' RACE reads and keeps a single row for each CDR3 protein, giving no DNA. Recorded here are about 140,000 distinct CDR3 sequences; the top ten clones represent roughly 1.2%. The sequenced sample was blood. Source of these receptors: a human donor with ulcerative colitis or Crohn's disease, or a healthy co-twin of an affected twin (not recorded which). CDR3s include the opening cysteine and the closing phenylalanine or tryptophan.

TRBJ2-3 | TRBV4-1 | CASSPGQGIGTQYF
TRBJ1-3 | TRBV19 | CASSILAGLSGNTIYF
TRBJ1-1 | TRBV5-6 | CASSETGTGRTEAFF
TRBJ1-2 | TRBV6-1 | CASSRQGGRYGYTF
TRBJ1-1 | TRBV7-9 | CASSLGQGAVKGAFF
TRBJ2-1 | TRBV11-2 | CASSLLSVAALKRYNEQFF
TRBJ1-4 | TRBV6-5 | CASSYLGSGRAEEKLFF
TRBJ2-7 | TRBV20-1 | CSARSLAGASYEQYF
TRBJ1-5 | TRBV28 | CASNLEVRQPQHF
TRBJ2-6 | TRBV20-1 | CSAAQGTGANVLTF
TRBJ1-5 | TRBV24-1 | CATQGGWNQPQHF
TRBJ1-1 | TRBV27 | CASKSRDTEAFF
TRBJ1-1 | TRBV13 | CATTPQAMTEAFF
TRBJ2-7 | TRBV7-8 | CASSLGQGTGYEQYF
TRBJ1-1 | TRBV12-3/TRBV12-4 | CASSSHRGTEAFF
TRBJ2-2 | TRBV5-1 | CASSLAGTGNTGELFF
TRBJ2-3 | TRBV7-6 | CASSLARGQITDTQYF
TRBJ2-7 | TRBV28 | CASSLERVISEQYF
TRBJ1-1 | TRBV5-5 | CASSAGTASEAFF
TRBJ1-1 | TRBV20-1 | CSARDLGQEAMNTEAFF
TRBJ2-1 | TRBV4-2 | CASSQAPTGGSYNEQFF
TRBJ1-6 | TRBV28 | CASNLDRYNSPLHF
TRBJ2-7 | TRBV29-1 | CSVALAGEQYF
TRBJ1-1 | TRBV5-5 | CASSLGLGAINTEAFF
TRBJ1-5 | TRBV5-1 | CASRESSNQPQHF
TRBJ2-1 | TRBV18 | CASSRDRTSGRRTGGNEQFF
TRBJ1-3 | TRBV7-7 | CASSLADGPGNTIYF